Listed below are T cell receptor beta chains from one sample, sequenced in a study of T-cell reconstitution after alpha-beta-depleted transplantation in children. TCRdb itself ran the PCR reads through MiXCR, one entry per CDR3 protein. This table has about 240,000 distinct CDR3 sequences, about a quarter appearing once. Sequenced material: PBMCs, taken before TCRalphabeta/CD19-depleted stem cell transplant. These receptors all come from a girl aged 2 to 10 with Fanconi anemia, due to receive a stem cell transplant. Both conserved end residues are part of each CDR3. The D gene is left open where the match is weak. Rows may omit the clone size; those that give it use once, few, many or a size class.

CASSLFGGNTDTQYF	TGTGCCAGCAGCTTATTCGGGGGGAACACAGATACGCAGTATTTT	TRBV7-3	TRBJ2-3	.	TRBD2
CSVDGDRGFETQYF	TGCAGCGTTGACGGGGACAGGGGGTTCGAGACCCAGTACTTC	TRBV29-1	TRBJ2-5	few	TRBD1
CASRTGTGFMGHTDTQYF	TGTGCCAGCAGAACCGGGACAGGGTTTATGGGGCACACAGATACGCAGTATTTT	TRBV6-5	TRBJ2-3	many	TRBD1
CSALSGAFTDTQYF	TGCAGTGCCCTAAGCGGGGCATTCACAGATACGCAGTATTTT	TRBV20-1	TRBJ2-3	.	TRBD2
CSARWSSVAKNIQYF	TGCAGTGCTAGGTGGTCCAGCGTAGCCAAAAACATTCAGTACTTC	TRBV20-1	TRBJ2-4	many	.
CASSISGTGGVRDTGELFF	TGCGCCAGCAGCATATCCGGGACAGGGGGCGTTAGGGACACCGGGGAGCTGTTTTTT	TRBV5-1	TRBJ2-2	many	TRBD1
CASSHRGSGNTIYF	TGTGCCAGCTCCCACCGGGGCTCTGGAAACACCATATATTTT	TRBV6-1	TRBJ1-3	.	.
CASRKPGATDTQYF	TGTGCCAGCAGGAAACCAGGGGCCACAGATACGCAGTATTTT	TRBV25-1	TRBJ2-3	few	.
CASSVGVPSTDTQYF	TGTGCCAGCAGCGTCGGAGTTCCTAGCACAGATACGCAGTATTTT	TRBV9	TRBJ2-3	many	.
CASSRRDSSATQYF	TGCGCCAGCAGCCGCCGGGACAGTTCTGCGACCCAGTACTTC	TRBV5-1	TRBJ2-5	.	TRBD1
CASSEASGDPLYNEQFF	TGTGCCAGCAGTGAAGCTAGCGGAGACCCGCTCTACAATGAGCAGTTCTTC	TRBV2	TRBJ2-1	.	.
CSVGFSPYEQYF	TGCAGCGTGGGATTTTCCCCCTACGAGCAGTACTTC	TRBV29-1	TRBJ2-7	.	.
CASSESDLRVVVPANYGYTF	TGTGCCAGCAGTGAATCCGATCTGAGAGTCGTAGTACCCGCTAACTATGGCTACACCTTC	TRBV25-1	TRBJ1-2	many	.
CSVTRYTYNEQFF	TGCAGCGTTACTAGGTATACCTACAATGAGCAGTTCTTC	TRBV20-1	TRBJ2-1	many	.
CASSESIAGGPDTQYF	TGCGCCAGCAGTGAGTCCATAGCGGGAGGTCCAGATACGCAGTATTTT	TRBV10-1	TRBJ2-3	many	TRBD2
CASRRPGEGVGKTQYF	TGTGCCAGCAGACGTCCCGGGGAAGGGGTGGGAAAGACCCAGTACTTC	TRBV28	TRBJ2-5	.	.
CSVTGIDYEQYF	TGCAGCGTTACAGGGATAGACTACGAGCAGTACTTC	TRBV29-1	TRBJ2-7	many	.
CASTHDTDTQYF	TGTGCCAGCACTCACGACACAGATACGCAGTATTTT	TRBV7-2	TRBJ2-3	once	.
CSAALAGGLGDTQYF	TGCAGTGCCGCACTAGCGGGGGGGCTTGGAGATACGCAGTATTTT	TRBV20-1	TRBJ2-3	many	TRBD2
CASSAGTGFNEQFF	TGTGCCAGCAGTGCCGGGACAGGGTTCAATGAGCAGTTCTTC	TRBV27	TRBJ2-1	few	TRBD1
CSARDFRGKNTEAFF	TGCAGTGCTAGAGACTTCAGGGGGAAGAACACTGAAGCTTTCTTT	TRBV20-1	TRBJ1-1	.	TRBD1
CSVGSEGSNQPQHF	TGCAGCGTTGGATCCGAGGGCAGCAATCAGCCCCAGCATTTT	TRBV29-1	TRBJ1-5	.	.